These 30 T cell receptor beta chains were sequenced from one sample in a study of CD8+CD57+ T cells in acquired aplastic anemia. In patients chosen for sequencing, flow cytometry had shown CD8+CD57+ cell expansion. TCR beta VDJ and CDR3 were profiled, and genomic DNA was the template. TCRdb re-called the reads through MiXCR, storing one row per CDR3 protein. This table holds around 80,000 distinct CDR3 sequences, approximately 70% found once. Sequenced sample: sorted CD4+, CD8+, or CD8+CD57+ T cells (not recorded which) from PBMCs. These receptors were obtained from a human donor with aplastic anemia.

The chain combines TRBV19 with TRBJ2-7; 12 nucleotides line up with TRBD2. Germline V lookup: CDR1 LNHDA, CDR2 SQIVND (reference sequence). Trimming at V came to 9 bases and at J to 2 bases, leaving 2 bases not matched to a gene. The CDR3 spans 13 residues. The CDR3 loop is CASRTSGTYEQYF. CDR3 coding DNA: TGTGCCAGCAGGACTAGCGGGACCTACGAGCAGTACTTC.

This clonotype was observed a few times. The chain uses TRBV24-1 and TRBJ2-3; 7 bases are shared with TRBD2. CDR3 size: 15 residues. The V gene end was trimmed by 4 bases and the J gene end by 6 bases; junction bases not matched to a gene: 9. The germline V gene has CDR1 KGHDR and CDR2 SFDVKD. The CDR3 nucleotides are TGTGCCACCAGTGACCCGGGGAGGGGACCCGATACGCAGTATTTT. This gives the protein CATSDPGRGPDTQYF.

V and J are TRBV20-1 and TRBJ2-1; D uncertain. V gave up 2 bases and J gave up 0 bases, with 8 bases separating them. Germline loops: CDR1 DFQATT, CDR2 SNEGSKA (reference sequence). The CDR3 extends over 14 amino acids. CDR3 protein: CSARLRYSYNEQFF. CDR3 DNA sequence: TGCAGTGCTAGACTGCGCTACTCCTACAATGAGCAGTTCTTC.

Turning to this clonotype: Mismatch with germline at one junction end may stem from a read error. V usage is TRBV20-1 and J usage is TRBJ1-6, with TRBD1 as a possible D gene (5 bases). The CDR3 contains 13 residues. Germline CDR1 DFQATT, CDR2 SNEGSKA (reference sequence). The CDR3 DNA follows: TGCAGTACTAGCGAAGGGGAGGGTTCACCCCTCCACTTT. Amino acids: CSTSEGEGSPLHF.

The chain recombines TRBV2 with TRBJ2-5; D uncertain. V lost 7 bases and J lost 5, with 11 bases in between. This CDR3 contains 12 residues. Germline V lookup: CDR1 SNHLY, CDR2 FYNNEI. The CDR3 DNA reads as TGTGCCAGCAAGAGTGTGGGGGAGACCCAGTACTTC. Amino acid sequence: CASKSVGETQYF.

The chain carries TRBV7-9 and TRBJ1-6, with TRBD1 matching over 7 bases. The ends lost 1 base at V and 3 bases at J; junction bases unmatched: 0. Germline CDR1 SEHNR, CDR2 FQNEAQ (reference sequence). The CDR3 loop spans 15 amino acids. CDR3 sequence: CASSLDRGYNSPLHF. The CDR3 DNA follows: TGTGCCAGCAGCTTAGACAGGGGCTATAATTCACCCCTCCACTTT. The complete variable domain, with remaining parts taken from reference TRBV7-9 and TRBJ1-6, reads DTGVSQNPRHKITKRGQNVTFRCDPISEHNRLYWYRQTLGQGPEFLTYFQNEAQLEKSRLLSDRFSAERPKGSFSTLEIQRTEQGDSAMYLCASSLDRGYNSPLHFGNGTRLTVT.

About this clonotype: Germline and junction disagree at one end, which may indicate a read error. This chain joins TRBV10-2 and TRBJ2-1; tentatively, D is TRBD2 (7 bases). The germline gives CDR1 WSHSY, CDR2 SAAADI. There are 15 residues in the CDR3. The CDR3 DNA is TGTGCCAGCAGCTTAGGGCGGGGGCCGTACAATGAGCAGTTCTTC. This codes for CASSLGRGPYNEQFF.

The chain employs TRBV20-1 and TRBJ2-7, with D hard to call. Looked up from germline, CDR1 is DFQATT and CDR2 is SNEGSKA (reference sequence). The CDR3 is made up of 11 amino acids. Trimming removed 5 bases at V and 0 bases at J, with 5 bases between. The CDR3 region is CSARSSYEQYF. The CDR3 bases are TGCAGTGCTCGGAGCTCCTACGAGCAGTACTTC.

In nucleotides, the CDR3 is TGTGCCAGTAGCGCCAACATAAACACTGAAGCTTTCTTT. Amino acid sequence: CASSANINTEAFF. The chain combines TRBV19 with TRBJ1-1; the D is unclear. V was trimmed by 6 bases and J by 2 bases, leaving 10 bases between them. The CDR3 sequence is 13 residues long. Germline loops: CDR1 LNHDA, CDR2 SQIVND (reference sequence).

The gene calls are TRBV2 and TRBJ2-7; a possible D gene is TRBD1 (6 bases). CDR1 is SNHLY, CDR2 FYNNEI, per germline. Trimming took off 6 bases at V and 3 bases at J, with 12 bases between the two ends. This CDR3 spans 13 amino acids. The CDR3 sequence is CASSGGQYYEQYF. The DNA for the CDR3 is TGTGCCAGCAGCGGAGGACAGTACTACGAGCAGTACTTC.

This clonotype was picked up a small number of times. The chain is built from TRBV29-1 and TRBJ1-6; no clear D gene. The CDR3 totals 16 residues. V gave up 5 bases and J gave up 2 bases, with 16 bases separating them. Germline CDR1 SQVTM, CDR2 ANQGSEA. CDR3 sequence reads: CSVCRDPDTYNSPLHF. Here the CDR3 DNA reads TGCAGCGTTTGTAGAGACCCAGATACCTATAATTCACCCCTCCACTTT.

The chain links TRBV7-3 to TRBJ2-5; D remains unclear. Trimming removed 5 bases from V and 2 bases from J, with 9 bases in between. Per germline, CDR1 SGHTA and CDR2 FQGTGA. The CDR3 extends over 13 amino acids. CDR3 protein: CASSVTGQETQYF. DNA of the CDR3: TGTGCCAGCAGCGTCACTGGGCAAGAGACCCAGTACTTC.

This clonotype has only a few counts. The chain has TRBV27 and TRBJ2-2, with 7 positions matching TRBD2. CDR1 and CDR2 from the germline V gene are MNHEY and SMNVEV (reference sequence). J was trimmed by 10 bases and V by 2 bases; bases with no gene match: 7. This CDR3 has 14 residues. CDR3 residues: CASSLGLVPAELFF. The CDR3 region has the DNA TGTGCCAGCAGTTTAGGACTAGTCCCCGCGGAGCTGTTTTTT.

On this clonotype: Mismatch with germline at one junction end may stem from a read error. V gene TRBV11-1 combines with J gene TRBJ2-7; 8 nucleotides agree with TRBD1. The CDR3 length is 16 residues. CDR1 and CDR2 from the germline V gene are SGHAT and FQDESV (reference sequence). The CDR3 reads CASSLGSRGHSYEQYF. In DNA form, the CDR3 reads TGTGCCAGCAGCTTAGGTAGCAGGGGGCACTCCTATGAGCAGTACTTC. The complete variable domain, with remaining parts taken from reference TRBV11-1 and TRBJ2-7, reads EAEVAQSPRYKITEKSQAVAFWCDPISGHATLYWYRQILGQGPELLVQFQDESVVDDSQLPKDRFSAERLKGVDSTLKIQPAELGDSAMYLCASSLGSRGHSYEQYFGPGTRLTVT.

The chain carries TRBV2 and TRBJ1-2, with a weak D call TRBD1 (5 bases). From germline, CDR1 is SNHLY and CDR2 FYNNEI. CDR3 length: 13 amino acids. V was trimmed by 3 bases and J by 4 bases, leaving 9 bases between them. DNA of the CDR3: TGTGCCAGCAGTGAGACAGTTACCTATGGCTACACCTTC. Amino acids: CASSETVTYGYTF.

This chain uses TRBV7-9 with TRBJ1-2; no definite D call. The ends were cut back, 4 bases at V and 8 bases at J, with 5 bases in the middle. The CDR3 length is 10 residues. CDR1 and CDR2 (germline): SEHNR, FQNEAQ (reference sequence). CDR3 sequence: CASSSEGYTF. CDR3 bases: TGTGCCAGCAGCTCAGAGGGCTACACCTTC.

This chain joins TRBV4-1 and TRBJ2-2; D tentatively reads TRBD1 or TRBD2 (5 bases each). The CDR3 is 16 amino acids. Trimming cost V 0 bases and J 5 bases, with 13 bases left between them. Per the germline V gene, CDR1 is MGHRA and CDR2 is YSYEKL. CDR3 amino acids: CASSQDRGRWTGELFF. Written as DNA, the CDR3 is TGCGCCAGCAGCCAAGATCGGGGCAGATGGACCGGGGAGCTGTTTTTT.

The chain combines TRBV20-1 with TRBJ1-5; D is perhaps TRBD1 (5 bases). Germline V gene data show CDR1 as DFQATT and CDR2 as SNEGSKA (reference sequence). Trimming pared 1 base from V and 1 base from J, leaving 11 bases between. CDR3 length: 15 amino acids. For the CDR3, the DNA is TGCAGTGCTAGAGTCTGGGGGGACAGCAATCAGCCCCAGCATTTT. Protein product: CSARVWGDSNQPQHF.

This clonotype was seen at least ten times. CDR3 region: CASSAGGFGKETQYF. The CDR3 DNA sequence: TGTGCCAGCAGCGCCGGCGGGTTCGGAAAGGAGACCCAGTACTTC. The chain employs TRBV9 and TRBJ2-5, with TRBD2 as a possible D gene (5 bases). Germline loops: CDR1 SGDLS, CDR2 YYNGEE. The CDR3 length is 15 residues. V lost 3 bases and J 5 bases, leaving 17 bases between the germline ends.

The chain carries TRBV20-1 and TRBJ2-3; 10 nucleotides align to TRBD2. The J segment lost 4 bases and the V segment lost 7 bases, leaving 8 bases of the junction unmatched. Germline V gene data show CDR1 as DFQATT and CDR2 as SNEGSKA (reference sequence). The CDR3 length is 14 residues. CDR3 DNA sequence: TGCAGTGTTGTAGCGGGAGGACCCGCAGATACGCAGTATTTT. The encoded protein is CSVVAGGPADTQYF.

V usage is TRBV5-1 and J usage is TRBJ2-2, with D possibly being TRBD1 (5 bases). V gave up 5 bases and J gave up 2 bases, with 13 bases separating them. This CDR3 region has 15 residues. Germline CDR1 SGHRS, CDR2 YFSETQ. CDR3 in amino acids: CASSRTGYNTGELFF. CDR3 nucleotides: TGCGCCAGCAGTCGTACAGGCTACAACACCGGGGAGCTGTTTTTT.

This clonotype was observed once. DNA of the CDR3: TGTGCCATCAGTGGGACTAGCGGGAGTCAAAACATTCAGTACTTC. It codes for CAISGTSGSQNIQYF. J is TRBJ2-4 and V is TRBV10-3; 13 bases are a match to TRBD2. From germline, CDR1 is ENHRY and CDR2 SYGVKD. The CDR3 totals 15 residues. The V segment lost 4 bases and the J segment 5 bases; nucleotides outside the gene matches: 2.

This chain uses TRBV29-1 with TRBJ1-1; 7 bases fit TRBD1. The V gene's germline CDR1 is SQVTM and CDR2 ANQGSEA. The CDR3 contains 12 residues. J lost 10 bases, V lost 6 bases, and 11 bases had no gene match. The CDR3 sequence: CSVIDRAEGAFF. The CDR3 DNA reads TGCAGCGTCATTGACAGGGCGGAGGGAGCTTTCTTT.

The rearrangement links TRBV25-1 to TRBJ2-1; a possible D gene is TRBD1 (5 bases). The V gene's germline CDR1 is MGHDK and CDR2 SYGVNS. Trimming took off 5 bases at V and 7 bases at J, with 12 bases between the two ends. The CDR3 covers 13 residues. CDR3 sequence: CASSRGRENEQFF. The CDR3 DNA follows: TGTGCCAGCAGTCGTGGCAGGGAAAATGAGCAGTTCTTC.

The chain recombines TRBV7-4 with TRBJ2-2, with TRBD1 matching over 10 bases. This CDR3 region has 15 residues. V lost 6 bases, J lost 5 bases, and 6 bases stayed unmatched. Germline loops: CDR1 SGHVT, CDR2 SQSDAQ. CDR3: CASSKRTGGTGELFF. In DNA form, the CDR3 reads TGTGCCAGCAGTAAGCGGACAGGGGGTACCGGGGAGCTGTTTTTT.

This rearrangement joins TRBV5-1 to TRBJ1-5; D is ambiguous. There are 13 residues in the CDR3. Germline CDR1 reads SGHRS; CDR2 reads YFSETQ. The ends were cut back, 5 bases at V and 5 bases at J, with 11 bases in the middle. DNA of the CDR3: TGCGCCAGCAGTCAAGACGCCGATCAGCCCCAGCATTTT. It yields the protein CASSQDADQPQHF.

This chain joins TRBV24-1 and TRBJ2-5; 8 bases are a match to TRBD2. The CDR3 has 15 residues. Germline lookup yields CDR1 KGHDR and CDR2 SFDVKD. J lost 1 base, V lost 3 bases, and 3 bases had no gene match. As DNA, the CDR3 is TGTGCCACCAGTGATACGGCGGGGGGCCAAGAGACCCAGTACTTC. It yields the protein CATSDTAGGQETQYF.

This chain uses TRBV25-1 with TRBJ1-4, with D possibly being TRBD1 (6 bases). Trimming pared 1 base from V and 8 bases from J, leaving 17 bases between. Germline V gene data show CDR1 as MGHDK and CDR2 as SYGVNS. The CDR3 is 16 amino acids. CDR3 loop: CASSESWAGAAEKLFF. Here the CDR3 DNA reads TGTGCCAGCAGTGAATCATGGGCAGGGGCAGCGGAAAAACTGTTTTTT.

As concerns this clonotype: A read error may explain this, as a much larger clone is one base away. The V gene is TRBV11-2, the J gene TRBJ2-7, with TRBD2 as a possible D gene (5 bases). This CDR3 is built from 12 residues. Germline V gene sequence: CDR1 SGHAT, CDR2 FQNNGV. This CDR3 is CASSLLADERYF. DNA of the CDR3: TGTGCCAGCAGCTTACTAGCCGACGAGCGGTACTTC.

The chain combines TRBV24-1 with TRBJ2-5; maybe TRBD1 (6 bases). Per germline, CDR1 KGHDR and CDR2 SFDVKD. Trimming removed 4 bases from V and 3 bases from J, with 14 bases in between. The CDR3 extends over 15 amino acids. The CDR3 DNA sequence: TGTGCCACCAGTGAATCGGGACACTCAAAAGAGACCCAGTACTTC. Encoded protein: CATSESGHSKETQYF.